One and the same sample provided the 8 T cell receptor beta chains below, sequenced in a study of blood T cell repertoires in COVID-19 (dated by TCRdb to the early 2020s). Libraries were constructed by the immunoSEQ multiplex PCR assay. This immuneACCESS table, as held by TCRdb, lists in-frame sequences with V and J called but not all clones. Of the missing ones, under half trace to an unresolved V gene in checked studies; the others have no known cause. The sample table records hundreds of thousands of clones; roughly nine tenths of these occur just once. The ten biggest clones cover 1% to 1.3% of the sample. The sample consisted of PBMCs or T cells enriched from blood (not recorded which). These receptors were obtained from a man younger than 45 who had recovered from COVID-19.

The chain employs TRBV10-3 and TRBJ1-1, with 8 nucleotides matching TRBD1. Per the germline V gene, CDR1 is ENHRY and CDR2 is SYGVKD. CDR3 length: 13 amino acids. The V and J ends lost 6 bases and 8 bases, in that order; junction bases with no gene match: 8. The DNA for the CDR3 is TGTGCCATCAGAGAAGGACAGGGAAAGGAAGCTTTCTTT. It is translated as CAIREGQGKEAFF.

The chain couples TRBV30 to TRBJ1-5; 8 nucleotides agree with TRBD1. This CDR3 is 15 amino acids long. Germline V CDR1 and CDR2: GTSNPN, SVGIG (reference sequence). V dropped 4 bases and J dropped 0; count of bases not matched to a gene: 5. The CDR3 DNA reads as TGTGCCTGGAACCAGGGGGCGGCTAGCAATCAGCCCCAGCATTTT. This encodes CAWNQGAASNQPQHF.

The J gene is TRBJ1-3, the V gene TRBV3-1 (or the pseudogene TRBV3-2); TRBD1 is a possible D gene (5 bases). Germline V CDR1 and CDR2: LGHDT, YNNKEL (reference sequence). CDR3 length: 14 residues. V lost 1 base and J lost 4, with 8 bases in between. CDR3 loop: CASSQVSGGNTIYF. CDR3 sequence (DNA): TGTGCCAGCAGCCAAGTATCAGGGGGAAACACCATATATTTT.

This chain links TRBV2 with TRBJ2-2, with 9 positions matching TRBD2. CDR1 SNHLY and CDR2 FYNNEI come from the germline V gene. The CDR3 sequence is 17 residues long. The V and J ends lost 5 bases and 4 bases, in that order; junction bases with no gene match: 11. The CDR3 DNA reads TGTGCCAGCAGTCCGCACCCGGCGGGAGGGACCACCGGGGAGCTGTTTTTT. Residues: CASSPHPAGGTTGELFF. Complete variable domain (other parts from reference TRBV2 and TRBJ2-2): EPEVTQTPSHQVTQMGQEVILRCVPISNHLYFYWYRQILGQKVEFLVSFYNNEISEKSEIFDDQFSVERPDGSNFTLKIRSTKLEDSAMYFCASSPHPAGGTTGELFFGEGSRLTVL.

This chain links TRBV27 with TRBJ2-2; D is perhaps TRBD2 (5 bases). This CDR3 contains 15 residues. V lost 6 bases and J lost 5, with 16 bases in between. In germline, CDR1 is MNHEY, CDR2 SMNVEV (reference sequence). CDR3 amino acids: CASSPPERITGELFF. CDR3 nucleotide sequence: TGTGCCAGCAGCCCCCCTGAGCGGATAACCGGGGAGCTGTTTTTT.

This clone was recorded only once. This rearrangement joins TRBV5-1 to TRBJ2-1; D may be TRBD2 (6 bases). V was clipped by 0 bases and J by 7 bases, with 14 bases between them. The CDR3 loop spans 15 amino acids. Per the germline V gene, CDR1 is SGHRS and CDR2 is YFSETQ. CDR3 region: CASSLVGGSMNEQFF. The CDR3 bases are TGCGCCAGCAGCTTGGTTGGGGGGAGTATGAATGAGCAGTTCTTC. The full variable domain, its missing parts supplied by reference TRBV5-1 and TRBJ2-1, is KAGVTQTPRYLIKTRGQQVTLSCSPISGHRSVSWYQQTPGQGLQFLFEYFSETQRNKGNFPGRFSGRQFSNSRSEMNVSTLELGDSALYLCASSLVGGSMNEQFFGPGTRLTVL.

As for this clone: An end of the junction does not agree with germline; a read error may underlie this. The V and J genes are TRBV7-7 and TRBJ2-5; 14 nucleotides agree with TRBD2. The CDR3 covers 16 residues. The germline CDR1 and CDR2 sequences are SSHAT and FNYEAQ (reference sequence). This CDR3 is CASSSGLAGVVETQYF. Written as DNA, the CDR3 is TGTGCTAGCAGCTCGGGACTAGCGGGAGTGGTAGAGACCCAGTACTTC.

This CDR3 is CTSIRYSGSLYEQYF. The CDR3 DNA follows: TGCACCAGCATCCGATATAGCGGGAGCCTATACGAGCAGTACTTC. The chain couples TRBV1 to TRBJ2-7; the DNA was not used to check the table's D call, TRBD2. TRBV1 is marked as a pseudogene. The CDR3 is 15 amino acids.